The clone carrying this T cell receptor (beta chain) was detected once. V lost 8 bases to trimming and J lost 0 bases, with 9 bases between them. There are 13 residues in the CDR3. The germline V gene has CDR1 MDHEN and CDR2 SYDVKM. Before being deemed recovered, Cohort 3 donors had two negative PCRs, clearance, or symptom resolution. The data originate from a study of blood T cell repertoires in COVID-19. Profiling relied on immunoSEQ multiplex PCR, and the TCRdb table lists in-frame clones only, not all of them. Counted here are fewer than 200,000 clones, over 75% occurring once; the ten biggest clones make up roughly 8.9%.

The sample taken for sequencing was PBMCs or T cells enriched from blood (not recorded which). This chain links TRBV28 with TRBJ2-3; D is perhaps TRBD2 (5 bases). The sequence was collected from a woman aged 18-29 years who had recovered from COVID-19. CDR3 region: CASGSSSTDTQYF. Here the CDR3 DNA reads TGTGCCAGCGGGAGCTCTAGCACAGATACGCAGTATTTT.